A single sample is the source of the 9 T cell receptor beta chains below, sequenced in a study of T-cell reconstitution after alpha-beta-depleted transplantation in children. This sample's TCRbeta library carried unique molecular identifier barcodes. TCRdb redid the calling of the PCR reads with MiXCR, one entry per CDR3 protein. The table has about 200,000 distinct CDR3 sequences, approximately 8.4% seen once. This specimen consisted of PBMCs, mostly from graft donor cells, obtained 360 days after TCRalphabeta/CD19-depleted stem cell transplant. The receptors shown here come from a male patient aged 2 to 10 who had a stem cell transplant for acute myeloid leukemia, so the T cells may come from the graft donor.

This clonotype was counted only a few times. The rearrangement joins TRBV18 to TRBJ2-5; D is ambiguous. V shed 3 bases and J shed 2 bases, with 10 bases lying between them. Germline V CDR1 and CDR2: KGHSH, LQKENI. The CDR3 loop spans 14 amino acids. As DNA, the CDR3 is TGTGCCAGCTCACCCCCTACACAACAAGAGACCCAGTACTTC. This codes for CASSPPTQQETQYF.

The V call is TRBV15, the J call TRBJ2-5; 8 bases map to TRBD2. Per the germline V gene, CDR1 is LNHNV and CDR2 is YYDKDF (reference sequence). The V segment lost 2 bases and the J segment 4 bases; nucleotides outside the gene matches: 12. CDR3 size: 17 residues. The CDR3 sequence: CATSRHSGGPLVETQYF. CDR3 sequence (DNA): TGTGCCACCAGCAGACACAGCGGGGGCCCGTTGGTAGAGACCCAGTACTTC.

The chain joins TRBV6-1 to TRBJ2-1, with 7 positions matching TRBD2. This CDR3 has 14 residues. Trimming cost V 10 bases and J 0 bases; bases outside gene matches: 6. Germline V CDR1 and CDR2: MNHNS, SASEGT. The CDR3 is CATWGTNSYNEQFF. CDR3 DNA: TGTGCCACATGGGGGACTAACTCCTACAATGAGCAGTTCTTC.

This clonotype was seen at least ten times. This sequence joins TRBV24-1 and TRBJ2-2; D is unclear. This CDR3 is built from 13 residues. Per the germline V gene, CDR1 is KGHDR and CDR2 is SFDVKD. Trimming shortened V by 0 bases and J by 3 bases, and 1 base separated the two germline ends. The CDR3 region has the DNA TGTGCCACCAGTGATTTGCACACCGGGGAGCTGTTTTTT. Residues: CATSDLHTGELFF.

The table lists this clonotype with a few counts. The CDR3 DNA is TGTGCCAGCAGGGGCGGGAAGGGATCGAACACCGGGGAGCTGTTTTTT. Residues: CASRGGKGSNTGELFF. The chain couples TRBV25-1 to TRBJ2-2; D is possibly TRBD2 (6 bases). The CDR3 has 16 amino acids. V lost 6 bases and J lost 0, with 14 bases in between. Germline CDR1 and CDR2: MGHDK and SYGVNS.

Many counts were recorded for this clonotype. V is TRBV28 and J is TRBJ1-5, with D uncertain. CDR3 length equals 14 residues. The V gene's germline CDR1 is MDHEN and CDR2 SYDVKM. V lost 5 bases and J lost 0, with 8 bases in between. In DNA, the CDR3 is TGTGCCAGCAGTCGTGGTAATAGCAATCAGCCCCAGCATTTT. Amino acids: CASSRGNSNQPQHF.

Here the CDR3 reads CASSQEVGDRHGYTF. In DNA form, the CDR3 reads TGCGCCAGCAGCCAAGAGGTAGGGGACAGGCATGGCTACACCTTC. The chain carries TRBV4-1 and TRBJ1-2, with TRBD1 matching 8 bases. The CDR3 totals 15 residues. Germline CDR1 reads MGHRA; CDR2 reads YSYEKL. Trimming cost V 0 bases and J 6 bases; bases outside gene matches: 6.

The CDR3 is CASSSWEGGNEQFF. The CDR3 DNA sequence: TGTGCCAGCTCTTCTTGGGAGGGGGGCAATGAGCAGTTCTTC. The chain carries TRBV27 and TRBJ2-1, with D perhaps TRBD2 (7 bases). Germline V lookup: CDR1 MNHEY, CDR2 SMNVEV (reference sequence). This CDR3 spans 14 amino acids. V was pared by 8 bases and J by 6 bases, with 17 bases between.

This clonotype was observed a handful of times. The chain links TRBV12-3 or TRBV12-4 to TRBJ2-7; maybe TRBD2 (5 bases). Trimming stripped 4 bases from V and 7 bases from J, with 17 bases between. The CDR3 has 14 amino acids. The CDR3 nucleotides are TGTGCCAGCAGTTCGGAGCGGACCCTACGGGAGCAGTACTTC. As protein: CASSSERTLREQYF.